This entry concerns a single TCR beta chain. This entry belongs to a study of blood T cells in healthy people across ages. The use of a sample-barcoded 5' primer and a J-beta primer mix characterized a second PCR of roughly 6 to 11 cycles. TCRdb independently ran MiXCR on the 5' RACE reads; one entry per CDR3 protein. The table includes about 970,000 distinct CDR3 sequences, just over 50% detected once. This CDR3 region has 14 residues. CDR1 is SNHLY and CDR2 is FYNNEI in the germline V gene. V was pared by 6 bases and J by 3 bases, with 12 bases between. The authors extracted at least 5 micrograms of total RNA per sample.

V and J are TRBV2 and TRBJ1-5; a weak D match, TRBD1 (6 bases). The TCR was taken from a woman aged 55-69 years in good health. The specimen was blood. Here the CDR3 DNA reads TGTGCCAGCAGCGTAGGACAGAACAATCAGCCCCAGCATTTT. Translated: CASSVGQNNQPQHF.